This TCR beta chain was profiled in a study of T cell clones after liver transplantation. The sample holds one count of this clone. As yet, its antigen is unknown. Only in-frame clones appear in the TCRdb table, and some are missing; sequencing was by immunoSEQ multiplex PCR. Here the sample spans 25,000 to 40,000 clones, around 96% being singletons. Study findings and constraints: A larger donor-reactive than third-party decline suggested partial antigen-specific deletion.

The sequence was obtained from a human patient who received a liver transplant. Some T cells may possibly be graft donor cells. The sequencing used CD8+ T cells from blood, collected 12 months after liver transplant.

The DNA for the CDR3 is TGTGCCAGCTCCAGCTCTGAATCCTACGAGCAGTACTTC. Translation gives CASSSSESYEQYF. The J gene is TRBJ2-7, the V gene TRBV5-4; D gene unclear. V was trimmed by 7 bases and J by 1 base, leaving 12 bases between them. Germline V gene sequence: CDR1 SGHNT, CDR2 YYREEE (reference sequence). The CDR3 runs 13 residues.